This T cell receptor (beta chain) was recorded in a study of memory CD4+ T cells and cytomegalovirus serostatus. At the level of the study: Of the healthy Belgian adults, roughly ten were CMV seropositive and about two dozen seronegative.

TCRdb's copy holds only in-frame clones and misses some; the assay was immunoSEQ multiplex PCR. The data contain around 41,000 clones, 70% to 80% of them singletons. The sort gate was single viable CD3+CD4+CD8-CD45RO+ cells for memory CD4+ T cells. Serum IgG to CMV pp150, pp28, p38 and p52 defined serostatus. Sequenced sample: memory CD4+ T cells from blood. This receptor was taken from an adult in good health and CMV-seronegative.

This CDR3 is CASSPQAGGVSADTQYF. In DNA, the CDR3 is TGTGCCAGCAGCCCCCAAGCGGGAGGGGTTTCCGCAGATACGCAGTATTTT. The rearrangement links TRBV7-2 to TRBJ2-3; 10 nucleotides match TRBD2. CDR3 length: 17 residues. Per germline, CDR1 SGHTA and CDR2 FQGNSA. V shed 5 bases, J shed 4 bases, and the junction held 12 bases outside the gene matches.